This T cell receptor (beta chain) was profiled in a study of CD8 T cells in Susac syndrome. After extraction with the RNeasy kit, 0.5 to 1 ug of the RNA was reverse transcribed using random hexamers. MiXCR, applied by TCRdb to the immunoSEQ multiplex PCR reads, yields one record per CDR3 protein. This sample carries 50,000 or so distinct CDR3 sequences, approximately 93% of them seen once, and the ten largest clones take less than 0.55%. The CDR3 runs to 12 residues. CDR1 MNHEY and CDR2 SMNVEV come from the germline V gene (reference sequence). V was trimmed by 3 bases and J by 14 bases, leaving 11 bases between them.

This sequence joins TRBV27 and TRBJ1-6; D is ambiguous. The sample consisted of CD8+ T cells from PBMCs. This TCR was sampled from a human donor with multiple sclerosis. CDR3 in amino acids: CASSFLPGSLHF. In nucleotides, the CDR3 is TGTGCCAGCAGTTTCTTACCGGGGTCCCTCCACTTT.